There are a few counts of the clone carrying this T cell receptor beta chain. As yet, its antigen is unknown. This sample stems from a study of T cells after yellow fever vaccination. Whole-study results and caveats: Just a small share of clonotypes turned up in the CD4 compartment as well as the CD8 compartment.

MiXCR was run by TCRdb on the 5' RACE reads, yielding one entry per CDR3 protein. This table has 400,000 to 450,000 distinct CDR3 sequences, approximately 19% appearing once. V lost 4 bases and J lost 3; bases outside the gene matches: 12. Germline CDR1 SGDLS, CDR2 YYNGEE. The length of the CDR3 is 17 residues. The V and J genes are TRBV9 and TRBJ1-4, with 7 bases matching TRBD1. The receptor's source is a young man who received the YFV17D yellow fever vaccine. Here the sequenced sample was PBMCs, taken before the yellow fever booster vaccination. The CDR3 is CASSLSSGTAANEKLFF. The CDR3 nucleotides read TGTGCCAGCAGCCTCTCCTCCGGGACAGCGGCTAATGAAAAACTGTTTTTT.